Reported below is one TCR beta chain. The antigen remains undetermined. The data belong to a study of CD8 T cells in Susac syndrome. The authors reverse transcribed roughly 0.5 to 1 ug RNA with random hexamers. With immunoSEQ multiplex PCR, TCR beta CDR3 was amplified across 54 Vbeta and 13 Jbeta. TCRdb redid the calling of the immunoSEQ multiplex PCR reads with MiXCR, one entry per CDR3 protein. The sample holds 150,000 to 200,000 distinct CDR3 sequences, 93% seen once. With 0 bases removed from V and 2 bases from J, the gap between germline ends came to 11 bases. The CDR3 contains 15 residues. The germline gives CDR1 SGHRS, CDR2 YFSETQ. The authors carried out high-throughput sequencing of TCR beta. They applied it to CD8+ and CD4+ T cells obtained from blood. Study-wide results and limits: The study conceded that its TCR sequencing and HLA analysis involved relatively few individuals.

Sequenced material: CD4+ T cells from PBMCs. The rearrangement uses TRBV5-1 and TRBJ1-1; no definite D call. This clonotype was obtained from a human donor in good health. The CDR3 nucleotides are TGCGCCAGCAGCTTGGCCGGTAAATCTAACACTGAAGCTTTCTTT. It specifies CASSLAGKSNTEAFF.